This T cell receptor beta chain derives from a study of vaccination effects on CD4 cells after COVID-19. Note on this clone: No antigen is known for it.

Before sequencing, viral peptide pools were used by the ViraFEST assay to expand antigen-specific CD4+ T cells. The culture ran for approximately 9 days before CD4+ T cells were isolated. The vaccine recipients had no prior SARS-CoV-2 infection, with negative nucleocapsid antibodies. Sequenced by immunoSEQ multiplex PCR; TCRdb stores in-frame clones only, minus some. The sample holds approximately 30,000 clones; less than 80% are singletons and the top ten take roughly 27%. The CDR3 runs 12 residues. V gave up 4 bases and J gave up 4 bases, with 7 bases separating them. Germline CDR1 SNHLY, CDR2 FYNNEI.

The TCR was taken from a human donor who received a COVID-19 vaccine. The genes are TRBV2 and TRBJ1-1; the D is unclear. The source material was CD4+ T cells from PBMCs cultured with HCoV-OC43 spike peptides, sampled before COVID-19 vaccination. Indicated subset: HCoV-OC43 spike overlapping peptide pool stimulation. The CDR3: CASSAESTEAFF. CDR3 sequence (DNA): TGTGCCAGCAGTGCAGAGTCCACTGAAGCTTTCTTT.